This T cell receptor (beta chain) was sequenced for a study of shared clonotypes between healthy human individuals. Germline CDR1 is SGHTA and CDR2 is FQGTGA. V was clipped by 6 bases and J by 6 bases; unmatched bases: 7. The CDR3 spans 13 residues. Note on this clone: Antigen unknown.

Study observations and caveats: Unshared clonotypes carried lower generation probabilities than those common to all four donors. The study's rarefaction showed incomplete sorted-subset sequencing despite large depth.

The protocol was immunoSEQ multiplex PCR, while the TCRdb copy is restricted to in-frame clones and leaves out a portion. The sample records about 2,200,000 clones, 90% to 95% being singletons. Naive-designated CD8 cells lacked CD45RO, were positively enriched for CCR7, and omitted terminally differentiated effector memory CD45RA+ cells. Within Nashville, Tennessee resided all donors, each a Caucasian adult. This clonotype was sampled from a young man in good health. Some clones in this sample may be carry-over from other donors' samples. What was sequenced was naive CD8+ T cells from PBMCs. This rearrangement joins TRBV7-3 to TRBJ1-1; TRBD1 matches 7 bases. The CDR3 coding sequence is TGTGCCAGCAGTTACGGGACAGCCGCTGAAGCTTTCTTT. Protein product: CASSYGTAAEAFF.